This entry lists 27 T cell receptor beta chains sequenced from one sample in a study of T-cell reconstitution after alpha-beta-depleted transplantation in children listed by TCRdb under 2016. Receptors were amplified or captured by PCR. The instrument was an Illumina HiSeq 2500. To normalize quantification of the TCRbeta repertoire, the TCR libraries were built with molecular barcoding that relied on unique molecular identifiers. TCRdb reworked the public reads: Q25 trimming with fastp, MiXCR clone assembly, productive beta chains retained. Here each entry gathers all rows of one CDR3 protein and keeps the most common genes and DNA. Here the sample has around 370,000 distinct CDR3 sequences; about 9.3% occur a single time. Of the sample, 2.4% falls within the top ten clones. The input for sequencing was PBMCs from the stem cell graft donor, taken from the stem cell graft. All receptors come from a human donor who donated a stem cell graft to a child with acute lymphoblastic leukemia.

This clonotype was observed at least ten times. The chain uses TRBV20-1 and TRBJ2-5; perhaps TRBD2 as D (6 bases). The CDR3 spans 14 residues. Trimming removed 2 bases at V and 4 bases at J, with 14 bases between. Germline CDR1 reads DFQATT; CDR2 reads SNEGSKA (reference sequence). The CDR3 here is CSARRRVPGETQYF. CDR3 nucleotide sequence: TGCAGTGCTAGAAGGAGGGTTCCGGGAGAGACCCAGTACTTC.

The chain has TRBV15 and TRBJ2-1; D not certain. V dropped 8 bases and J dropped 2 bases, with 16 bases sitting between them. Germline CDR1 LNHNV, CDR2 YYDKDF (reference sequence). The CDR3 covers 15 residues. DNA for the CDR3: TGTGCCACCCTCCTGGGCTCAGTCACCTACAATGAGCAGTTCTTC. Residues: CATLLGSVTYNEQFF.

The DNA of the CDR3 is TGCAGTGCCGGGACCTTCCGTGACAGTGAGCAGTTCTTC. Translating gives CSAGTFRDSEQFF. V and J are TRBV20-1 and TRBJ2-1; D tentatively reads TRBD1 or TRBD2 (5 bases each). V dropped 6 bases and J dropped 9 bases, with 18 bases sitting between them. Germline loops: CDR1 DFQATT, CDR2 SNEGSKA (reference sequence). The CDR3 extends over 13 amino acids.

For the CDR3, the DNA is TGTGCCAGCAGTTCCAGACCGCGGGATAAAAACATTCAGTACTTC. It yields the protein CASSSRPRDKNIQYF. The V call is TRBV12-3 or TRBV12-4, the J call TRBJ2-4, with D perhaps matching TRBD2 (6 bases). The CDR3 is 15 amino acids. V lost 4 bases, J lost 4 bases, and 14 bases lay in between.

A remark on this clonotype: This may come from a read error, since a much larger clone is one base off. The CDR3: CASSRGRPTDTHYF. Here the CDR3 DNA reads TGTGCCAGCAGCCGAGGGAGGCCTACAGATACGCATTATTTT. This sequence joins TRBV7-8 and TRBJ2-3, with a tentative D call TRBD2 (6 bases). The CDR3 consists of 14 residues. Germline CDR1 and CDR2: SGHVS and FQNEAQ.

This clonotype was detected many times. This chain connects TRBV20-1 to TRBJ1-5; 9 nucleotides match TRBD1. V lost 0 bases and J lost 4; bases outside the gene matches: 4. The CDR3 consists of 15 residues. Germline-derived CDR1 and CDR2 are DFQATT and SNEGSKA (reference sequence). Here the CDR3 reads CSARETGGGNQPQHF. CDR3 nucleotide sequence: TGCAGTGCTAGAGAGACAGGGGGTGGAAATCAGCCCCAGCATTTT.

This sequence joins TRBV7-9 and TRBJ1-1; unclear D gene. Germline CDR1 and CDR2: SEHNR and FQNEAQ (reference sequence). The length of the CDR3 is 17 residues. V lost 5 bases and J lost 3, with 22 bases in between. The DNA of the CDR3 is TGTGCCAGCAGCGGGCGTGGATACTCTACGAAAGACACTGAAGCTTTCTTT. Its translation is CASSGRGYSTKDTEAFF. The full variable domain, with the rest looked up from reference TRBV7-9 and TRBJ1-1, is DTGVSQNPRHKITKRGQNVTFRCDPISEHNRLYWYRQTLGQGPEFLTYFQNEAQLEKSRLLSDRFSAERPKGSFSTLEIQRTEQGDSAMYLCASSGRGYSTKDTEAFFGQGTRLTVV.

This clonotype has ten or more counts. The J gene is TRBJ2-5, the V gene TRBV27; D is uncertain. Trimming pared 2 bases from V and 4 bases from J, leaving 8 bases between. The CDR3 runs to 13 residues. The germline V gene encodes CDR1 MNHEY and CDR2 SMNVEV (reference sequence). The CDR3, as DNA: TGTGCCAGCAGTTTACTTTCAGGAGAGACCCAGTACTTC. Translated, it gives CASSLLSGETQYF.

The CDR3, as DNA: TGTGCCAGCAGTTACCGGGGTGGGTCGAATGGCTACACCTTC. This codes for CASSYRGGSNGYTF. This sequence joins TRBV6-2 or TRBV6-3 and TRBJ1-2; D gene ambiguous. This CDR3 region has 14 residues. V gave up 2 bases and J gave up 6 bases, with 13 bases separating them. Germline CDR1 is MNHEY and CDR2 is SVGEGT.

The table lists this clonotype with a few counts. The gene calls are TRBV13 and TRBJ1-4; D gene ambiguous. V lost 0 bases and J 7 bases, leaving 6 bases between the germline ends. CDR1 PRHDT and CDR2 FYEKMQ come from the germline V gene (reference sequence). The CDR3 has 13 amino acids. The CDR3 protein is CASSLGGFEKLFF. Here the CDR3 DNA reads TGTGCCAGCAGCTTAGGCGGGTTTGAAAAACTGTTTTTT.

In this sample, this clonotype turned up many times. The gene calls are TRBV20-1 and TRBJ1-5; D may be TRBD1 (6 bases). Trimming removed 4 bases at V and 0 bases at J, with 22 bases between. The CDR3 loop spans 18 amino acids. The germline V gene has CDR1 DFQATT and CDR2 SNEGSKA (reference sequence). The CDR3 nucleotides are TGCAGTGCTACACCTGCGCTTTTCACAGGGAATAGCAATCAGCCCCAGCATTTT. It is translated as CSATPALFTGNSNQPQHF.

This clonotype was detected many times. The CDR3 protein is CASSPSWGSYNEQFF. The CDR3 nucleotides read TGTGCCAGCAGCCCTTCGTGGGGCAGCTACAATGAGCAGTTCTTC. The chain carries TRBV3-1 and TRBJ2-1; TRBD1 might be the D (5 bases). Germline assignment: CDR1 LGHDT and CDR2 YNNKEL (reference sequence). The CDR3 length is 15 residues. Trimming shortened V by 4 bases and J by 3 bases, and 13 bases separated the two germline ends.

The V gene is TRBV29-1, the J gene TRBJ2-3, with a possible D match to TRBD1 (5 bases). V was trimmed by 4 bases and J by 1 base, leaving 12 bases between them. Germline V CDR1 and CDR2: SQVTM, ANQGSEA. This CDR3 region has 14 residues. The CDR3 sequence is CSVARQTGTDTQYF. For the CDR3, the DNA is TGCAGCGTTGCCCGACAGACTGGCACAGATACGCAGTATTTT.

A remark on this clonotype: This likely comes from a read error, as the CDR3 has no conserved phenylalanine or tryptophan at its end. This rearrangement joins TRBV10-2 to TRBJ2-7, with 14 bases lining up with TRBD2. The V gene end was trimmed by 3 bases and the J gene end by 2 bases; junction bases not matched to a gene: 9. This CDR3 region has 18 residues. The germline V gene encodes CDR1 WSHSY and CDR2 SAAADI. The CDR3 here is CASSDWGLGLAGAYEQYL. CDR3 in DNA: TGCGCCAGCAGTGATTGGGGCCTGGGACTAGCGGGAGCCTACGAGCAGTACTTA.

This clonotype was seen a handful of times. The rearrangement uses TRBV7-2 and TRBJ2-7; 9 bases line up with TRBD2. CDR3 length: 16 amino acids. With 1 base clipped from V and 4 bases from J, the junction kept 8 bases outside the gene matches. Germline CDR1 is SGHTA and CDR2 is FQGNSA. CDR3 in DNA: TGTGCCAGCAGCTTAGGGCCCACAGCGGGAGGATACGAGCAGTACTTC. As protein: CASSLGPTAGGYEQYF.

This clonotype showed up just a few times. The chain carries TRBV6-5 and TRBJ2-3; D uncertain. Germline loops: CDR1 MNHEY, CDR2 SVGAGI. The ends were cut back, 6 bases at V and 2 bases at J, with 12 bases in the middle. The CDR3 has 14 amino acids. The CDR3 loop is CASRAHGDTDTQYF. The CDR3 DNA is TGTGCCAGCAGGGCACACGGTGACACAGATACGCAGTATTTT.

The CDR3 sequence is CASSLEKGTDTQYF. CDR3 bases: TGCGCCAGCAGCTTAGAAAAGGGCACAGATACGCAGTATTTT. The J gene is TRBJ2-3, the V gene TRBV5-1; D unclear. V dropped 2 bases and J dropped 1 base, with 8 bases sitting between them. This CDR3 region has 14 residues. The germline CDR1 and CDR2 sequences are SGHRS and YFSETQ.

The rearrangement uses TRBV10-2 and TRBJ2-7; TRBD1 might be the D (5 bases). Trimming pared 6 bases from V and 0 bases from J, leaving 9 bases between. The CDR3 has 13 residues. CDR1 and CDR2 (germline): WSHSY, SAAADI. CDR3 region: CASRGRVSYEQYF. CDR3 nucleotides: TGCGCCAGCAGGGGCAGGGTCTCCTACGAGCAGTACTTC.

This chain uses TRBV11-2 with TRBJ2-7; D is tentatively TRBD1 or TRBD2 (5 bases each). The CDR3 is 13 residues long. Trimming pared 3 bases from V and 3 bases from J, leaving 9 bases between. Germline V gives CDR1 SGHAT, CDR2 FQNNGV. CDR3 sequence reads: CASSLGEIYEQYF. In nucleotides, the CDR3 is TGTGCCAGCAGCTTGGGGGAGATCTACGAGCAGTACTTC. The whole variable domain, remainder taken from reference TRBV11-2 and TRBJ2-7, is EAGVAQSPRYKIIEKRQSVAFWCNPISGHATLYWYQQILGQGPKLLIQFQNNGVVDDSQLPKDRFSAERLKGVDSTLKIQPAKLEDSAVYLCASSLGEIYEQYFGPGTRLTVT.

This clonotype was picked up a small number of times. The chain employs TRBV6-1 and TRBJ2-5, with 14 bases aligning to TRBD2. Germline trimming cut 6 bases from V and 5 bases from J; bases unmatched to any gene: 5. Germline CDR1 and CDR2: MNHNS and SASEGT. This CDR3 contains 15 residues. CDR3 sequence reads: CASSRGLAGAETQYF. The DNA of the CDR3 is TGTGCCAGCAGCCGGGGACTAGCGGGAGCTGAGACCCAGTACTTC.

The chain carries TRBV5-6 and TRBJ1-1; 11 bases match TRBD1. CDR3 length equals 15 residues. The germline CDR1 and CDR2 sequences are SGHDT and YYEEEE. With 4 bases clipped from V and 1 base from J, the junction kept 3 bases outside the gene matches. CDR3 DNA: TGTGCCAGCAGCAGGACAGGGGGCAGGAACACTGAAGCTTTCTTT. As protein: CASSRTGGRNTEAFF.

The rearrangement links TRBV4-1 to TRBJ1-2, with D possibly being TRBD1 (6 bases). The length of the CDR3 is 15 residues. Trimming removed 3 bases from V and 1 base from J, with 12 bases in between. The germline V gene has CDR1 MGHRA and CDR2 YSYEKL. CDR3 protein: CASSHGRGGNYGYTF. In nucleotides, the CDR3 is TGCGCCAGCAGCCACGGGAGGGGGGGTAACTATGGCTACACCTTC.

The CDR3 coding sequence is TGTGCCAGCAGGACAGGGTGGAACACTGAAGCTTTCTTT. It translates to CASRTGWNTEAFF. V usage is TRBV12-3 or TRBV12-4 and J usage is TRBJ1-1, with 7 bases matching TRBD1. J lost 1 base, V lost 6 bases, and 2 bases had no gene match. The CDR3 consists of 13 residues.

The V gene is TRBV2, the J gene TRBJ2-5; 7 bases are shared with TRBD1. The CDR3 is 14 amino acids. Germline loops: CDR1 SNHLY, CDR2 FYNNEI. Germline trimming cut 5 bases from V and 0 bases from J; bases unmatched to any gene: 3. Written as DNA, the CDR3 is TGTGCCAGCAGTTCGGACAGGTACCAAGAGACCCAGTACTTC. It codes for CASSSDRYQETQYF.

The rearrangement uses TRBV7-9 and TRBJ1-2, with D perhaps TRBD1 (6 bases). The germline CDR1 and CDR2 sequences are SEHNR and FQNEAQ (reference sequence). The CDR3 contains 14 residues. With 5 bases removed from V and 9 bases from J, the gap between germline ends came to 19 bases. CDR3 protein: CASSAGQAQGSYTF. The CDR3 DNA reads TGTGCCAGCAGCGCGGGACAAGCCCAGGGAAGCTACACCTTC.

There are a few counts of this clonotype. The chain combines TRBV4-1 with TRBJ2-1; D uncertain. Between the trimmed V and J ends, which lost 4 bases and 0 bases, there was a span of 16 bases. The CDR3 length is 17 residues. CDR1 MGHRA and CDR2 YSYEKL come from the germline V gene. CDR3 protein: CASSRNVGPSSYNEQFF. The DNA of the CDR3 is TGCGCCAGCAGCCGCAACGTCGGGCCCAGCTCCTACAATGAGCAGTTCTTC.

V is TRBV7-2 and J is TRBJ2-5, with D unclear. Germline-derived CDR1 and CDR2 are SGHTA and FQGNSA. The CDR3 has 15 amino acids. The V gene lost 5 bases and the J gene lost 1 base, with 14 bases spanning the gap. DNA of the CDR3: TGTGCCAGCAGCCCCCTCGGCGCAGTCCAAGAGACCCAGTACTTC. Amino acids: CASSPLGAVQETQYF.